This TCR beta chain was sequenced for a study of cytomegalovirus exposure and HLA in healthy donors. Findings and limits, study-wide: Specificity of a few CMV-associated chains for CMV antigens was verified in vitro. About 87% or about 30% of the time was how often most TCR beta V segments were productive, according to an earlier analysis. Relative to the approximately 680-donor mean, N-insertions were reportedly fewer in an Asian-associated ancestry cluster in a later analysis.

On this clone itself: The antigen is unknown.

The CDR3 is 15 amino acids. Germline values: CDR1 LNHDA, CDR2 SQIVND (reference sequence). V was cut by 3 bases and J by 0 bases, with 9 bases left in between. The primer mix had 60 Vbeta and 13 Jbeta primers. Only in-frame clones appear in the TCRdb table, and some are missing; sequencing was by immunoSEQ multiplex PCR. The table includes about 140,000 clones, roughly 80% detected once. Sequenced sample: PBMCs. The chain joins TRBV19 to TRBJ1-5; D not certain. This clonotype was sampled from a female donor in good health and CMV-seronegative. This CDR3 reads CASSMIPYSNQPQHF. The DNA for the CDR3 is TGTGCCAGTAGTATGATACCCTATAGCAATCAGCCCCAGCATTTT.